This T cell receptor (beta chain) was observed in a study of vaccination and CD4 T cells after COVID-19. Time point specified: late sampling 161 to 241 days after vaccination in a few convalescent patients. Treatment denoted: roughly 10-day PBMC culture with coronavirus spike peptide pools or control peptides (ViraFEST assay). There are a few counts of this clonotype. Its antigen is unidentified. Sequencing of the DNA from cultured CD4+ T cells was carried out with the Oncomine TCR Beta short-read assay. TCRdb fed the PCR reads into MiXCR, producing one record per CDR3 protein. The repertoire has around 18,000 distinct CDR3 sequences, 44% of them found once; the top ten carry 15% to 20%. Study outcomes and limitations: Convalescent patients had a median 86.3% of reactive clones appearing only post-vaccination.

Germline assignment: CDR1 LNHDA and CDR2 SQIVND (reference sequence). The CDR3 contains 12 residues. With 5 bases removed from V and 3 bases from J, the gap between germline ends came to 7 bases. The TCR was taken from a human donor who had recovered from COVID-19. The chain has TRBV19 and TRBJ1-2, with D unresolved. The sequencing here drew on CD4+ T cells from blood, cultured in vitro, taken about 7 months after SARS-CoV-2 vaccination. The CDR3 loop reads CASSAWDYGYTF. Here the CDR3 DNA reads TGTGCCAGTAGTGCCTGGGACTATGGCTACACCTTC. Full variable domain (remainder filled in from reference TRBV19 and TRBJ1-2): DGGITQSPKYLFRKEGQNVTLSCEQNLNHDAMYWYRQDPGQGLRLIYYSQIVNDFQKGDIAEGYSVSREKKESFPLTVTSAQKNPTAFYLCASSAWDYGYTFGSGTRLTVV.